Detailed here is one TCR beta chain. Assignments of participants to cohorts depended upon their own reported clinical history. This sample is drawn from a study of blood T cell repertoires in COVID-19. Background on the study: Sources were T cells, B-cell-depleted T cells, or PBMCs; the material itself was cDNA or gDNA.

Under the authors' procedure: Counts of nucleated cells, estimated from reference gene primer amplification, were obtained. Some clones are missing from TCRdb's copy, which holds only in-frame ones; the method was immunoSEQ multiplex PCR. D and trimming come from the DNA, and the V and J calls and clone size come from that table. The profile covers roughly 160,000 clones, with about four fifths appearing a single time and 15% to 20% taken by the ten largest. Germline V lookup: CDR1 MNHEY, CDR2 SVGAGI. The CDR3 runs 12 residues. The V end lost 4 bases, the J end lost 7 bases, and 5 bases lay between the germline ends.

Sample: PBMCs or T cells enriched from blood (not recorded which). The source is a man between 60 and 75 years old who had recovered from COVID-19. The chain couples TRBV6-5 to TRBJ1-6; tentatively, D is TRBD1 (5 bases). The CDR3: CASSWTNSPLHF. The CDR3, as DNA: TGTGCCAGCAGTTGGACAAATTCACCCCTCCACTTT.